These 22 T cell receptor beta chains share one sample of origin, sequenced in a study of long-term antiretroviral therapy in people with HIV. Survey-level resolution applied to immunoSEQ assay v3.0. Using immunoSEQ multiplex PCR, the repertoire was profiled, and TCRdb retains in-frame clones only, with some absent. This table holds thousands of clones, approximately 80% found once. This sample comprised unsorted PBMCs, obtained 0.1 years after starting antiretroviral therapy. Source of these receptors: a man in his forties with HIV.

The chain employs TRBV5-1 and TRBJ2-5; weak D call: TRBD1 (5 bases). The germline CDR1 and CDR2 sequences are SGHRS and YFSETQ. Trimming pared 2 bases from V and 5 bases from J, leaving 10 bases between. This CDR3 region has 13 residues. In DNA form, the CDR3 reads TGCGCCAGCAGCTTTGACAGTTGGGAGACCCAGTACTTC. Its translation: CASSFDSWETQYF.

This clone was picked up a small number of times. This chain uses TRBV25-1 with TRBJ1-6; D is possibly TRBD1 (6 bases). V was shortened by 4 bases and J by 4 bases, with 8 bases between the two germline ends. Germline V gene sequence: CDR1 MGHDK, CDR2 SYGVNS. The CDR3 sequence is 14 residues long. This chain's CDR3 is CASSGDTYNSPLHF. CDR3 nucleotides: TGTGCCAGCAGTGGGGACACATATAATTCACCCCTCCACTTT.

This chain joins TRBV21-1 and TRBJ1-5. TRBV21-1 is a recognized pseudogene. This CDR3 is 8 amino acids long. As DNA, the CDR3 is TGTGCCAGCAGCCCCCAGCATTTT. Translation gives CASSPQHF.

The chain combines TRBV5-6 with TRBJ1-1; D remains unclear. The V end lost 2 bases, the J end lost 5 bases, and 13 bases lay between the germline ends. The CDR3 loop spans 14 amino acids. Germline CDR1 and CDR2: SGHDT and YYEEEE. CDR3 nucleotide sequence: TGTGCCAGCAGCTTCCGCAGAGGCCTGACTGAAGCTTTCTTT. The encoded protein is CASSFRRGLTEAFF.

This rearrangement joins TRBV5-1 to TRBJ1-1; no reliable D call. CDR1 is SGHRS, CDR2 YFSETQ, per germline. V lost 4 bases, J lost 3 bases, and 19 bases lay in between. There are 16 residues in the CDR3. The CDR3 DNA reads as TGCGCCAGCAGCGGTTCTGTTCAGGCGGGCCACACTGAAGCTTTCTTT. This codes for CASSGSVQAGHTEAFF. Variable domain in full (rest from reference TRBV5-1 and TRBJ1-1): KAGVTQTPRYLIKTRGQQVTLSCSPISGHRSVSWYQQTPGQGLQFLFEYFSETQRNKGNFPGRFSGRQFSNSRSEMNVSTLELGDSALYLCASSGSVQAGHTEAFFGQGTRLTVV.

The chain combines TRBV9 with TRBJ2-7; TRBD2 aligns across 10 bases. Germline values: CDR1 SGDLS, CDR2 YYNGEE. With 3 bases clipped from V and 2 bases from J, the junction kept 5 bases outside the gene matches. The CDR3 is made up of 15 amino acids. The CDR3 DNA is TGTGCCAGCAGCGCTAGCGGGGGTTCCCCCTACGAGCAGTACTTC. The encoded protein is CASSASGGSPYEQYF.

This clone appeared a single time. The chain carries TRBV27 and TRBJ2-7; 9 bases fit TRBD1. Germline trimming cut 5 bases from V and 2 bases from J; bases unmatched to any gene: 4. This CDR3 has 14 amino acids. From germline, CDR1 is MNHEY and CDR2 SMNVEV (reference sequence). The CDR3 DNA reads TGTGCCAGCAGTGTCGGGACAGGGACCTACGAGCAGTACTTC. As protein: CASSVGTGTYEQYF.

J is TRBJ1-1 and V is TRBV6-5; TRBD1 aligns across 7 bases. CDR3 length equals 14 residues. V lost 0 bases and J lost 4; bases outside the gene matches: 2. Germline CDR1 reads MNHEY; CDR2 reads SVGAGI. CDR3 in DNA: TGTGCCAGCAGTTACTCTGAGGGGGCCACTGAAGCTTTCTTT. This translates into CASSYSEGATEAFF.

The chain joins TRBV30 to TRBJ2-1; maybe TRBD2 (5 bases). The CDR3 length is 13 residues. V was cut by 5 bases and J by 1 base, with 9 bases left in between. The germline V gene has CDR1 GTSNPN and CDR2 SVGIG (reference sequence). For the CDR3, the DNA is TGTGCCTGGTCCGAGGGATCCTACAATGAGCAGTTCTTC. This translates into CAWSEGSYNEQFF.

By share, this clone ranks as medium-sized. The rearrangement links TRBV6-4 to TRBJ1-6; D is ambiguous. Per germline, CDR1 MRHNA and CDR2 SNTAGT. The CDR3 runs to 13 residues. Trimming took 3 bases from V and 7 from J, leaving 7 bases between them. In DNA, the CDR3 is TGTGCCAGCAGTGATGGGTGGAATTCACCCCTCCACTTT. Its translation: CASSDGWNSPLHF.

The chain joins TRBV19 to TRBJ1-2, with 8 bases fitting TRBD1. The germline gives CDR1 LNHDA, CDR2 SQIVND (reference sequence). After removal of 8 bases from V and 2 bases from J, the junction contained 4 bases not matched to a gene. The CDR3 sequence is 13 residues long. CDR3 DNA: TGTGCCAGTCGGGACAGGTTGAACTATGGCTACACCTTC. Its translation is CASRDRLNYGYTF.

The chain carries TRBV4-3 and TRBJ2-7; 8 nucleotides match TRBD2. Looked up from germline, CDR1 is LGHNA and CDR2 is YSLEER. Trimming at V came to 3 bases and at J to 2 bases, leaving 9 bases not matched to a gene. The CDR3 spans 16 residues. The CDR3 nucleotides read TGCGCCAGCAGCCAGGAAGCGGGGGTCCCTACCTACGAGCAGTACTTC. As protein: CASSQEAGVPTYEQYF.

This clone was seen only once. V is TRBV25-1 and J is TRBJ1-2, with 7 bases identical to TRBD1. Germline V gene data show CDR1 as MGHDK and CDR2 as SYGVNS. The CDR3 runs 13 residues. V was pared by 5 bases and J by 6 bases, with 6 bases of the junction left unmatched. The CDR3 DNA sequence: TGTGCCAGCAGTCAGACAGGGTCCCATGGCTACACCTTC. It specifies CASSQTGSHGYTF.

This chain connects TRBV7-9 to TRBJ2-1, with D perhaps matching TRBD2 (5 bases). This CDR3 contains 15 residues. Germline assignment: CDR1 SEHNR and CDR2 FQNEAQ (reference sequence). V was pared by 1 base and J by 3 bases, with 10 bases between. CDR3 bases: TGTGCCAGCAGCTTAGGAGACTACATCTACAATGAGCAGTTCTTC. Its translation is CASSLGDYIYNEQFF.

The gene calls are TRBV12-5 and TRBJ1-1; the match to TRBD1 covers 12 bases. The germline V gene has CDR1 LGHNT and CDR2 FRNRAP. The CDR3 has 15 residues. V shed 5 bases and J 2 bases; nucleotides not matched to a gene: 3. CDR3 protein: CASGGDRGRNTEAFF. The CDR3 region has the DNA TGTGCTAGTGGTGGGGACAGGGGGCGTAACACTGAAGCTTTCTTT.

The genes are TRBV4-3 and TRBJ2-7; D perhaps matches TRBD2 (6 bases). This CDR3 has 15 amino acids. The germline CDR1 and CDR2 sequences are LGHNA and YSLEER. V was pared by 0 bases and J by 4 bases, with 13 bases between. CDR3 loop: CASSQDMGGVYEQYF. The CDR3 bases are TGCGCCAGCAGCCAAGATATGGGGGGTGTTTACGAGCAGTACTTC.

This clone showed up just once. The chain recombines TRBV5-5 with TRBJ1-6; possible D gene TRBD1, 5 bases. The CDR3 runs 15 residues. Trimming pared 4 bases from V and 7 bases from J, leaving 15 bases between. Germline V gene lookup returns CDR1 SGHKS and CDR2 YYEKEE (reference sequence). The CDR3 here is CASSPGTFRNSPLHF. CDR3 in DNA: TGTGCCAGCAGCCCCGGGACGTTCCGAAATTCACCCCTCCACTTT.

The rearrangement joins TRBV10-2 to TRBJ1-6, with D possibly matching TRBD1 (6 bases). The CDR3 is made up of 15 amino acids. The V end lost 2 bases, the J end lost 6 bases, and 11 bases lay between the germline ends. Germline V lookup: CDR1 WSHSY, CDR2 SAAADI. The CDR3: CASSEPGQFNSPLHF. The CDR3 DNA is TGCGCCAGCAGTGAGCCCGGACAGTTTAATTCACCCCTCCACTTT.

This clone was recorded a few times. This sequence joins TRBV6-5 and TRBJ1-6, with D possibly TRBD1 on 5 matching bases. The V end lost 6 bases, the J end lost 6 bases, and 12 bases lay between the germline ends. The CDR3 consists of 14 residues. CDR1 is MNHEY and CDR2 is SVGAGI in the germline V gene. Written as DNA, the CDR3 is TGTGCCAGCAGGCGCCCAGGGTCTAATTCACCCCTCCACTTT. Protein sequence: CASRRPGSNSPLHF.

The chain has TRBV7-2 and TRBJ2-3; TRBD2 agrees at 8 bases. This CDR3 region has 16 residues. Germline V gives CDR1 SGHTA, CDR2 FQGNSA. The J segment lost 3 bases and the V segment lost 5 bases, leaving 10 bases of the junction unmatched. In nucleotides, the CDR3 is TGTGCCAGCAGCGTATCCGGGACTAGAGGGACAGATACGCAGTATTTT. Its protein product is CASSVSGTRGTDTQYF.

The V call is TRBV9, the J call TRBJ2-3; 13 bases line up with TRBD2. Trimming took 4 bases from V and 2 from J; bases not matched to a gene: 13. The V gene's germline CDR1 is SGDLS and CDR2 YYNGEE. The CDR3 extends over 19 amino acids. CDR3 region: CASSPQTVTSGGYTDTQYF. CDR3 coding DNA: TGTGCCAGCAGCCCCCAGACCGTGACTAGCGGGGGGTACACAGATACGCAGTATTTT.

This clone has a single count. The chain couples TRBV6-5 to TRBJ2-3; unclear D gene. Per the germline V gene, CDR1 is MNHEY and CDR2 is SVGAGI. The CDR3 is 11 amino acids. V was pared by 6 bases and J by 6 bases, with 7 bases between. The CDR3 DNA sequence: TGTGCCAGCAGCCTCGGGGATACGCAGTATTTT. This translates into CASSLGDTQYF.